This T cell receptor (beta chain) was profiled in a study of control samples from healthy donors and cancer patients. Assay: immunoSEQ multiplex PCR; the TCRdb copy retains only in-frame clones and omits some. The repertoire holds some 250,000 clones, with about four fifths as singletons. V shed 0 bases and J 6 bases; nucleotides not matched to a gene: 8. CDR3 length equals 16 residues. Germline CDR1 reads SGHTS; CDR2 reads YDEGEE. The source of this sequence is a woman aged 55-70 years with lung cancer. Sequenced material: PBMCs. This sequence joins TRBV5-8 and TRBJ2-3, with 9 bases lining up with TRBD2. The DNA for the CDR3 is TGTGCCAGCAGCTTGGATTCTAGCGGGGTGTGGGATACGCAGTATTTT. It yields the protein CASSLDSSGVWDTQYF.